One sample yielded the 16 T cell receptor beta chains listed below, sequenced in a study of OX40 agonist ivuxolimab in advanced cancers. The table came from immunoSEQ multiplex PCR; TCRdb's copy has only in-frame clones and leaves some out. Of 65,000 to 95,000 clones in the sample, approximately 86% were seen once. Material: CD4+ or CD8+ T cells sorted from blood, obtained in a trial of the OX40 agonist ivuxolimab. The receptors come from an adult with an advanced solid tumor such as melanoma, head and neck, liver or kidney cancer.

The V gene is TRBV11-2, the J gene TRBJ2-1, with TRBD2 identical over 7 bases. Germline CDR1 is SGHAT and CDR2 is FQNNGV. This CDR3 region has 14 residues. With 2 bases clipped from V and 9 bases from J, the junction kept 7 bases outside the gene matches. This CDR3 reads CASSLLREIGEQFF. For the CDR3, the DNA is TGTGCCAGCAGCTTACTGCGGGAGATCGGTGAGCAGTTCTTC.

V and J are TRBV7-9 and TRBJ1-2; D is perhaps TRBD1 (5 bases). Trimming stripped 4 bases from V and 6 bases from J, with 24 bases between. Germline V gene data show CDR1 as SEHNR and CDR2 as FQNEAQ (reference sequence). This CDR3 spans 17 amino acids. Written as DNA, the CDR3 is TGTGCCAGCAGCTCAGAAGCCCCTGGGGCAGGGAATAATGGCTACACCTTC. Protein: CASSSEAPGAGNNGYTF.

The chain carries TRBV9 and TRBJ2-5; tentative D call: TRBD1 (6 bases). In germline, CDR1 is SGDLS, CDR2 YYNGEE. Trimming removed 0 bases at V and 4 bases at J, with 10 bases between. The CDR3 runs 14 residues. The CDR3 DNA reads TGTGCCAGCAGCGTAGAGGGGGTAGGAGAGACCCAGTACTTC. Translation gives CASSVEGVGETQYF.

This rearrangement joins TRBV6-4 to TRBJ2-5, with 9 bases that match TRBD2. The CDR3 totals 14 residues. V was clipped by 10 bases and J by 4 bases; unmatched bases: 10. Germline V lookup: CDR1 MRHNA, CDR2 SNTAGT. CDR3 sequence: CANFLAGRGETQYF. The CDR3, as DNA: TGTGCCAACTTCCTAGCGGGGCGGGGAGAGACCCAGTACTTC.

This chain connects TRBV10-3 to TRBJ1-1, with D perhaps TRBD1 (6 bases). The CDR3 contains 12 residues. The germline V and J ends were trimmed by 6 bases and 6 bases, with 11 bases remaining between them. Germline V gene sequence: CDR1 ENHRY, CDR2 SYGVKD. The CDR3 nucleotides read TGTGCCATCAGCCCGGGACAATCTGAAGCTTTCTTT. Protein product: CAISPGQSEAFF.

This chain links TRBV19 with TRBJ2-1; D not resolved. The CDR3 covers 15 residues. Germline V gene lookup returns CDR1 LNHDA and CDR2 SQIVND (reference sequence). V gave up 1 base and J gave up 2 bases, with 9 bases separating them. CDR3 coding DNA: TGTGCCAGTAGTATAGGGCATCTAACCTACAATGAGCAGTTCTTC. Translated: CASSIGHLTYNEQFF.

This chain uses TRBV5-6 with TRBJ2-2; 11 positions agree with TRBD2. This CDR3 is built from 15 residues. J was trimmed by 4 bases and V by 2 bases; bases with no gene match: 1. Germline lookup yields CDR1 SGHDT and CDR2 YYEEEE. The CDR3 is CASSLLAGVTGELFF. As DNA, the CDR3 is TGTGCCAGCAGCTTACTAGCGGGGGTCACCGGGGAGCTGTTTTTT.

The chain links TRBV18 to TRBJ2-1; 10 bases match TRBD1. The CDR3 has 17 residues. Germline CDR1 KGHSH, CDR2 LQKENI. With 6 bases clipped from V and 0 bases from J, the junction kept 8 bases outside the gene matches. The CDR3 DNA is TGTGCCAGCTCCCAGGGACAGGGGATAAGCTCCTACAATGAGCAGTTCTTC. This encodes CASSQGQGISSYNEQFF.

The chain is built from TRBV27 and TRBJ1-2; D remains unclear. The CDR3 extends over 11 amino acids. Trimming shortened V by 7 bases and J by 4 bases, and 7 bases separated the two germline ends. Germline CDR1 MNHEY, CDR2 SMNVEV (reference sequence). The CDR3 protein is CASTPRYGYTF. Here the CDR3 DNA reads TGTGCCAGCACCCCCCGCTATGGCTACACCTTC.

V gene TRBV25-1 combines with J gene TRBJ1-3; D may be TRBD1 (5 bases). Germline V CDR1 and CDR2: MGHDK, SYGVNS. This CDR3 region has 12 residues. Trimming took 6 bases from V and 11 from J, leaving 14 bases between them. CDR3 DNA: TGTGCCAGCAGGAGTGACAGTCAAGCCATATATTTT. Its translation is CASRSDSQAIYF.

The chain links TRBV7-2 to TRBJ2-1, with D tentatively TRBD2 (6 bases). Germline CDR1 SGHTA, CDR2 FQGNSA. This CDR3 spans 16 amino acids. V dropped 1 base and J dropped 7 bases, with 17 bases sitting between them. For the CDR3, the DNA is TGTGCCAGCAGCTTAGATGCGGGGCCGGGCGGGAATGAGCAGTTCTTC. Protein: CASSLDAGPGGNEQFF.

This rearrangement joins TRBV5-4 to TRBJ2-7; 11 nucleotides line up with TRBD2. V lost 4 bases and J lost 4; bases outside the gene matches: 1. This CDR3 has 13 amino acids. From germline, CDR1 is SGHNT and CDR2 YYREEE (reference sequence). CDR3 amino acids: CASSRTSGYEQYF. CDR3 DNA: TGTGCCAGCAGCCGGACTAGCGGGTACGAGCAGTACTTC.

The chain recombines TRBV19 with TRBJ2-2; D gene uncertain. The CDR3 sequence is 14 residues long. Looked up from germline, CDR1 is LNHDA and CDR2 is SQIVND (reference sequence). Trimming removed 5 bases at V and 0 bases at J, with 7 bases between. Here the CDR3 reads CASSGGANTGELFF. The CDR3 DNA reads TGTGCCAGTAGTGGCGGAGCGAACACCGGGGAGCTGTTTTTT.

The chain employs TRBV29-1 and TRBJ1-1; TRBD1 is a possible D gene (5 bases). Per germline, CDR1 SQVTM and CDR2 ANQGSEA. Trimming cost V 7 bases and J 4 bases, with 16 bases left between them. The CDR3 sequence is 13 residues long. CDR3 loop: CSDVRGRGTEAFF. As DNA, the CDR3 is TGCAGCGACGTTAGAGGAAGGGGCACTGAAGCTTTCTTT.

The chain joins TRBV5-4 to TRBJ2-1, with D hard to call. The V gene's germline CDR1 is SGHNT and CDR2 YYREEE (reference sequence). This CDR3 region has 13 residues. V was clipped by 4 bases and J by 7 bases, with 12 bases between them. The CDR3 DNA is TGTGCCAGCAGCCCTTCACCAGCAAATGAGCAGTTCTTC. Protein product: CASSPSPANEQFF. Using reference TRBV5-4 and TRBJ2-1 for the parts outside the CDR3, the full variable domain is ETGVTQSPTHLIKTRGQQVTLRCSSQSGHNTVSWYQQALGQGPQFIFQYYREEENGRGNFPPRFSGLQFPNYSSELNVNALELDDSALYLCASSPSPANEQFFGPGTRLTVL.

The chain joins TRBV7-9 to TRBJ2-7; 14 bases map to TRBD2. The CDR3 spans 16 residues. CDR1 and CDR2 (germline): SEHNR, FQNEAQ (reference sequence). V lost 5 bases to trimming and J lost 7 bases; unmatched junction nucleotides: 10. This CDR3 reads CASSPIGTSGGSEQYF. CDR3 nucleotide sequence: TGTGCCAGCAGCCCAATAGGGACTAGCGGGGGCTCGGAGCAGTACTTC. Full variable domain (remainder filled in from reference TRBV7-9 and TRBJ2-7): DTGVSQNPRHKITKRGQNVTFRCDPISEHNRLYWYRQTLGQGPEFLTYFQNEAQLEKSRLLSDRFSAERPKGSFSTLEIQRTEQGDSAMYLCASSPIGTSGGSEQYFGPGTRLTVT.